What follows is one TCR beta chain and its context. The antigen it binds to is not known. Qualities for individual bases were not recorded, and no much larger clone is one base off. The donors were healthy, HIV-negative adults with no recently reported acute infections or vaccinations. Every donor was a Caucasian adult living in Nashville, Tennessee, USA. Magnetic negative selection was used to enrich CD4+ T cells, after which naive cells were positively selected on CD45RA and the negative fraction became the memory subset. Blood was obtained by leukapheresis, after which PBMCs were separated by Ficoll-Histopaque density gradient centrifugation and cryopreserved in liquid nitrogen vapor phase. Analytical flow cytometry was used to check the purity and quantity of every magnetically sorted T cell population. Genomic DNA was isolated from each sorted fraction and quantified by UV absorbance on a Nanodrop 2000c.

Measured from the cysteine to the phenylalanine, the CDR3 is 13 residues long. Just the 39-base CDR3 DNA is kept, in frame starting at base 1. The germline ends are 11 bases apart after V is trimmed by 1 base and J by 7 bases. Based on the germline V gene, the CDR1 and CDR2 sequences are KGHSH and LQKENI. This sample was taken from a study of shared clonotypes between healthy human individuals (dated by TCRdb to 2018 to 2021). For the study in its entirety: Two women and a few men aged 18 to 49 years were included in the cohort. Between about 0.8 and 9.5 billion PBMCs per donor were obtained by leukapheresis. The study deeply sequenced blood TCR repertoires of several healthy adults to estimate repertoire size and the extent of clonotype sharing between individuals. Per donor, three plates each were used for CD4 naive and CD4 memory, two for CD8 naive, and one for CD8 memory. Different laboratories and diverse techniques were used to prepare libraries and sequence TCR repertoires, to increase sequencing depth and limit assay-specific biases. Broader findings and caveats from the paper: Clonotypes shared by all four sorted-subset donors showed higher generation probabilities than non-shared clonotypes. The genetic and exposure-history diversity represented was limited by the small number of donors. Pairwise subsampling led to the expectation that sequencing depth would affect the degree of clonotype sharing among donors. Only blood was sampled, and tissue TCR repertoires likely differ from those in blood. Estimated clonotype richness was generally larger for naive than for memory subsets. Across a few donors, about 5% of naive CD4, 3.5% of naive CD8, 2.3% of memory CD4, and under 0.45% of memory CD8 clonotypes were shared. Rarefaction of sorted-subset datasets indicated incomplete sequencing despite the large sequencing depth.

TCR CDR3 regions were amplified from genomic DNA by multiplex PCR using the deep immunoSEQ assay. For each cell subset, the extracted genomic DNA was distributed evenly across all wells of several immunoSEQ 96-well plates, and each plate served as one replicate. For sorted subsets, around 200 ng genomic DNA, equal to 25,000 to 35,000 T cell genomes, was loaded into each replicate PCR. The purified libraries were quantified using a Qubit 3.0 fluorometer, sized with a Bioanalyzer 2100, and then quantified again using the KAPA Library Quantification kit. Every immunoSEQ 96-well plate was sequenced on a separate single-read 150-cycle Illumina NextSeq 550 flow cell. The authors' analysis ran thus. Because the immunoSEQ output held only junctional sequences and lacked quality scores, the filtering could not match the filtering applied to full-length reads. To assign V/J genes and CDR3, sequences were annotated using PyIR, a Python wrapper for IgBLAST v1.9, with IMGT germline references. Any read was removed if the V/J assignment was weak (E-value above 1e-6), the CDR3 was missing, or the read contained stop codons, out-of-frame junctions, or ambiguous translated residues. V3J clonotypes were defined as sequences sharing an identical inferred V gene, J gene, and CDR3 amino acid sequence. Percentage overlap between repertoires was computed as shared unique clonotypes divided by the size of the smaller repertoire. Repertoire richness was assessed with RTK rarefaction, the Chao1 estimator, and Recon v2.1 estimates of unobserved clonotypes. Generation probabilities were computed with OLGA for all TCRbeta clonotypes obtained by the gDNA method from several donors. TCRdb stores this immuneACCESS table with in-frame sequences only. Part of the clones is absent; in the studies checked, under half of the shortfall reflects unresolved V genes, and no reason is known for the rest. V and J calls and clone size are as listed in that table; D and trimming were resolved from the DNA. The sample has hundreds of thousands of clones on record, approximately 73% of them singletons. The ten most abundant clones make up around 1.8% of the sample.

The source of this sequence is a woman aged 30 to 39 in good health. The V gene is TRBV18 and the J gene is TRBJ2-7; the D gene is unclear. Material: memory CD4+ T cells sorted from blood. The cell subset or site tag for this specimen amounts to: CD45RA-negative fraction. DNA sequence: TGTGCCAGCTCACCACGTGCTCCTGGGGAGCAGTACTTC. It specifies CASSPRAPGEQYF.